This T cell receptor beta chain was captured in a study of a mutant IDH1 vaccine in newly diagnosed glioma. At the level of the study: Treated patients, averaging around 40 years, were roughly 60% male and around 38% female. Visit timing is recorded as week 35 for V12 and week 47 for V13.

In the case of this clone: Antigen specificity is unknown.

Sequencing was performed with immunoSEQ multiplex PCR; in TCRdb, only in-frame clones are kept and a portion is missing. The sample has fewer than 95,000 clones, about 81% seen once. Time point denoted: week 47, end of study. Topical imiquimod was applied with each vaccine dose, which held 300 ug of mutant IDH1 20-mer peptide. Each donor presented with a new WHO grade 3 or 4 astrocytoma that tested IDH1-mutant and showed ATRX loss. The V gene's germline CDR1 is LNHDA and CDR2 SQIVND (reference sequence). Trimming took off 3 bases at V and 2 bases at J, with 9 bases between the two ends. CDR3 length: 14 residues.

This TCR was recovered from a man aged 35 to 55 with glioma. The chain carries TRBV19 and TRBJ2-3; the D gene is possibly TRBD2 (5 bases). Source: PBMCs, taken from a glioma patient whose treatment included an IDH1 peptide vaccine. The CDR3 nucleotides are TGTGCCAGTAGTATCCCCGGGATCACAGATACGCAGTATTTT. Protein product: CASSIPGITDTQYF.